A selection of T cell receptor beta chains follows, all from one sample in a study of blood T cell repertoires in COVID-19. Sequencing used immunoSEQ multiplex PCR; TCRdb keeps in-frame clones, though not all of them. The sample shows about 210,000 clones, around 90% of them seen only once. What was sequenced was peripheral blood. The origin of the receptors is a man aged 30 to 45 with acute or convalescent COVID-19. Both conserved end residues are part of each CDR3. A D gene is named only where the DNA matches it firmly. A row's size may be missing; if present it is once, few, many or a size class.

d_call: .
v_call: TRBV5-4
clone_size: .
j_call: TRBJ1-4
cdr3_nt: TGTGCCAGCAGCCGGCGGGCAGCAACTAATGAAAAACTGTTTTTT
cdr3_aa: CASSRRAATNEKLFF

d_call: .
v_call: TRBV7-2
clone_size: .
j_call: TRBJ2-3
cdr3_nt: TGTGCCAGCAGCCGGGGCAGGGGACTATGGGATACGCAGTATTTT
cdr3_aa: CASSRGRGLWDTQYF

d_call: .
v_call: TRBV9
clone_size: .
j_call: TRBJ2-1
cdr3_nt: TGTGCCAGCAGCGTTGAGGGGGTAGACGGGAAGCAGTTCTTC
cdr3_aa: CASSVEGVDGKQFF

d_call: TRBD2
v_call: TRBV11-3
clone_size: few
j_call: TRBJ2-2
cdr3_nt: TGTGCCAGCAGCCCGGGAGCGGGAGTCACCGGGGAGCTGTTTTTT
cdr3_aa: CASSPGAGVTGELFF

d_call: .
v_call: TRBV5-1
clone_size: .
j_call: TRBJ1-2
cdr3_nt: TGCGCCAGCAGCTCGACGGGAGGGGCTTTTTACCAATCCTATGGCTACACCTTC
cdr3_aa: CASSSTGGAFYQSYGYTF

d_call: .
v_call: TRBV2
clone_size: .
j_call: TRBJ1-5
cdr3_nt: TGTGCCAGCAGTGAAGCGCTTCTCACAGGCAATCAGCCCCAGCATTTT
cdr3_aa: CASSEALLTGNQPQHF

d_call: TRBD1
v_call: TRBV2
clone_size: .
j_call: TRBJ1-4
cdr3_nt: TGTGCCAAGGAAGGGGACAGGGGGCTTACGACTAATGAAAAACTGTTTTTT
cdr3_aa: CAKEGDRGLTTNEKLFF

d_call: TRBD2
v_call: TRBV6-1
clone_size: .
j_call: TRBJ2-4
cdr3_nt: TGTGCCAGCAGTGTGGGACTAGCGGGAGTGGAAGGGAACATTCAGTACTTC
cdr3_aa: CASSVGLAGVEGNIQYF

d_call: TRBD2
v_call: TRBV30
clone_size: few
j_call: TRBJ2-3
cdr3_nt: TGTGCCTGGAGGGGACTAGCTAGCACAGATACGCAGTATTTT
cdr3_aa: CAWRGLASTDTQYF

d_call: TRBD1
v_call: TRBV19
clone_size: .
j_call: TRBJ1-1
cdr3_nt: TGTGCCAGTAGAGTACGGGACAGCTCATACCCGAACACTGAAGCTTTCTTT
cdr3_aa: CASRVRDSSYPNTEAFF

d_call: TRBD1
v_call: TRBV7-9
clone_size: .
j_call: TRBJ2-1
cdr3_nt: TGTGCCAGCAGCCCGACGACGGACAGGGTGGTTGGGCAGTTCTTC
cdr3_aa: CASSPTTDRVVGQFF

d_call: .
v_call: TRBV6-6
clone_size: .
j_call: TRBJ1-1
cdr3_nt: TGTGCCAGCAGTTTAGAACAGGGTTTTGCTTTCTTT
cdr3_aa: CASSLEQGFAFF

d_call: TRBD2
v_call: TRBV10-1
clone_size: .
j_call: TRBJ2-7
cdr3_nt: TGCGCCAGTAGCGGGAGGTTTGCCGGGGAGCAGTACTTC
cdr3_aa: CASSGRFAGEQYF

d_call: TRBD2
v_call: TRBV27
clone_size: .
j_call: TRBJ2-7
cdr3_nt: TGTGCCAGCAGTACCTCTAGCGGCTCAGTCTACGAGCAGTACTTC
cdr3_aa: CASSTSSGSVYEQYF

d_call: TRBD2
v_call: TRBV28
clone_size: .
j_call: TRBJ2-3
cdr3_nt: TGTGCCAGCAGATTCATTGGTAGCGGGGGTGATACGCAGTATTTT
cdr3_aa: CASRFIGSGGDTQYF

d_call: TRBD1
v_call: TRBV6-5
clone_size: .
j_call: TRBJ2-6
cdr3_nt: TGTGCCAGCAGTTTGACAGGGGGCTCCGCCAACGTCCTGACTTTC
cdr3_aa: CASSLTGGSANVLTF

d_call: TRBD2
v_call: TRBV28
clone_size: .
j_call: TRBJ2-7
cdr3_nt: TGTGCCAGCTGGGGGACTAGCGGGAGAAATAGGCGGTCCTACGAGCAGTACTTC
cdr3_aa: CASWGTSGRNRRSYEQYF

d_call: .
v_call: TRBV4-2
clone_size: .
j_call: TRBJ2-7
cdr3_nt: TGTGCCAGTTGTGTTGGACAGACGGGGGAGCAGTACTTC
cdr3_aa: CASCVGQTGEQYF

d_call: .
v_call: TRBV12-3/TRBV12-4
clone_size: .
j_call: TRBJ2-2
cdr3_nt: TGTGCCAGCAGTTGGGAGCCCACCGGGGAGCTGTTTTTT
cdr3_aa: CASSWEPTGELFF

d_call: TRBD2
v_call: TRBV28
clone_size: .
j_call: TRBJ2-5
cdr3_nt: TGTGCCAGCAGTAAAGCGGGGGCCGCCCAAGAGACCCAGTACTTC
cdr3_aa: CASSKAGAAQETQYF

d_call: TRBD1
v_call: TRBV7-9
clone_size: .
j_call: TRBJ1-2
cdr3_nt: TGTGCCAGCAGCCAGACAGGGGTGGACTATGGCTACACCTTC
cdr3_aa: CASSQTGVDYGYTF

d_call: .
v_call: TRBV28
clone_size: .
j_call: TRBJ2-2
cdr3_nt: TGTGCCAGCAACAGGGTCTTCACCGGGGAGCTGTTTTTT
cdr3_aa: CASNRVFTGELFF

d_call: .
v_call: TRBV28
clone_size: .
j_call: TRBJ1-1
cdr3_nt: TGTGCCAGCAGCCCGGGAGTCCGGGTGAACACTGAAGCTTTCTTT
cdr3_aa: CASSPGVRVNTEAFF

d_call: .
v_call: TRBV9
clone_size: .
j_call: TRBJ2-7
cdr3_nt: TGTGCCAGCAGCGTAGGTGGCCGAACCTACGAGCAGTACTTC
cdr3_aa: CASSVGGRTYEQYF

d_call: .
v_call: TRBV19
clone_size: .
j_call: TRBJ1-2
cdr3_nt: TGTGCCAGTAGTATAGAGGGTACAGGGATCTATGGCTACACCTTC
cdr3_aa: CASSIEGTGIYGYTF

d_call: TRBD1
v_call: TRBV7-2
clone_size: .
j_call: TRBJ2-1
cdr3_nt: TGTGCCAGCAGCCGGACAGGGGCTGGGGGCAATGAGCAGTTCTTC
cdr3_aa: CASSRTGAGGNEQFF

d_call: .
v_call: TRBV9
clone_size: .
j_call: TRBJ1-2
cdr3_nt: TGTGCCAGCAGCACCCAGGGGATTAGAAACTATGGCTACACCTTC
cdr3_aa: CASSTQGIRNYGYTF

d_call: .
v_call: TRBV15
clone_size: .
j_call: TRBJ2-1
cdr3_nt: TGTGCCACCAGCAGGATTAGGGGGTATGAGCAGTTCTTC
cdr3_aa: CATSRIRGYEQFF

d_call: TRBD1
v_call: TRBV30
clone_size: few
j_call: TRBJ1-5
cdr3_nt: TGTGCCTGGAGTCCATCCCACGTAGGGACAGGGGGCAATCAGCCCCAGCATTTT
cdr3_aa: CAWSPSHVGTGGNQPQHF